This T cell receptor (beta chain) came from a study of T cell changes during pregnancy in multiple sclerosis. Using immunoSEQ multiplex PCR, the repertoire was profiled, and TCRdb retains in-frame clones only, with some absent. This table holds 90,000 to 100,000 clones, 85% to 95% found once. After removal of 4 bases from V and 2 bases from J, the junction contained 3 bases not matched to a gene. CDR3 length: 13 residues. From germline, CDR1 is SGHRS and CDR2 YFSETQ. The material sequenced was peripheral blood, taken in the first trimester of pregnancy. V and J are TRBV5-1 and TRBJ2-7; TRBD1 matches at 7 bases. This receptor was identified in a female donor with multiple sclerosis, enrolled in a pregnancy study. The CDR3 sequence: CASSQDRTYEQYF. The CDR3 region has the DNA TGCGCCAGCAGCCAGGACAGGACCTACGAGCAGTACTTC.